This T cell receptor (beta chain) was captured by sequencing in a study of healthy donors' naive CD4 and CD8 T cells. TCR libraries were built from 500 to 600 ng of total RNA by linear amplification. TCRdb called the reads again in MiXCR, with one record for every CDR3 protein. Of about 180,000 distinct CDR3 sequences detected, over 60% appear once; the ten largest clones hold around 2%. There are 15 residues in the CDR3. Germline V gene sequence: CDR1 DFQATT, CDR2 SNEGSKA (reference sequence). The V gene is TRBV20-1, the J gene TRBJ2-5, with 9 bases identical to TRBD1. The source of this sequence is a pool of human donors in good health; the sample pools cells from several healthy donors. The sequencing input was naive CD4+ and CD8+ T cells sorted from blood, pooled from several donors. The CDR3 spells CSGPDRGKGQETQYF. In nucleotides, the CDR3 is TGCAGCGGCCCGGACAGGGGAAAGGGCCAAGAGACCCAGTACTTC.